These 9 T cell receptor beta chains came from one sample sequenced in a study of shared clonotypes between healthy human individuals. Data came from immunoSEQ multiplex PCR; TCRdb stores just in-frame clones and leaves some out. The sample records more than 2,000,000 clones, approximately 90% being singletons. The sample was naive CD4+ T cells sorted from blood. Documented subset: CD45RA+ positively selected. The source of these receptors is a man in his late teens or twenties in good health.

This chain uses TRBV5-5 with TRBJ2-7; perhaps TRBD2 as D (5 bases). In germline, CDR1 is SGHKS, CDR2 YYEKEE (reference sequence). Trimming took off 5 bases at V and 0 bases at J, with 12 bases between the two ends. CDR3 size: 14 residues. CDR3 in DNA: TGTGCCAGCAGGTCCGGGATCGGCTCCTACGAGCAGTACTTC. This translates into CASRSGIGSYEQYF. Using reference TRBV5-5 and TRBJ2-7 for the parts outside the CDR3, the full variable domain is DAGVTQSPTHLIKTRGQQVTLRCSPISGHKSVSWYQQVLGQGPQFIFQYYEKEERGRGNFPDRFSARQFPNYSSELNVNALLLGDSALYLCASRSGIGSYEQYFGPGTRLTVT.

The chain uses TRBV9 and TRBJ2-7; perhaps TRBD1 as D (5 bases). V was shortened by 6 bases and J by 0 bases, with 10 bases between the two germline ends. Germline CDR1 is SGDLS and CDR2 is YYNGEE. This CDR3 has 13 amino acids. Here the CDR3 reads CASNKDTSYEQYF. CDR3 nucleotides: TGTGCCAGCAACAAGGACACCTCCTACGAGCAGTACTTC.

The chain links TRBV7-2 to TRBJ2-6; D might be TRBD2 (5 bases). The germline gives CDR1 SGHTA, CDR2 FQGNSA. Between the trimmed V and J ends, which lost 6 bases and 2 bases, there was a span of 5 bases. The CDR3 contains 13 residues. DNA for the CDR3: TGTGCCAGCAGGGAGGCTGGGGCCAACGTCCTGACTTTC. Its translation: CASREAGANVLTF. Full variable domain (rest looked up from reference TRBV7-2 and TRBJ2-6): GAGVSQSPSNKVTEKGKDVELRCDPISGHTALYWYRQSLGQGLEFLIYFQGNSAPDKSGLPSDRFSAERTGGSVSTLTIQRTQQEDSAVYLCASREAGANVLTFGAGSRLTVL.

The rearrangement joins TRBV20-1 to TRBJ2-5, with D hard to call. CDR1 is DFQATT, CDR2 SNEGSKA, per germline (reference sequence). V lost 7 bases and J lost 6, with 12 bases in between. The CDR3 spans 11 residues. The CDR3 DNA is TGCAGTGTTACCGATGGGAAGACCCAGTACTTC. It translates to CSVTDGKTQYF.

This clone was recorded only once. In DNA, the CDR3 is TGCGCCAGCACCCAGACTAGCGGCTCCTACGAGCAGTACTTC. Residues: CASTQTSGSYEQYF. This chain uses TRBV5-1 with TRBJ2-7; TRBD2 aligns across 9 bases. Germline V CDR1 and CDR2: SGHRS, YFSETQ. Trimming took 6 bases from V and 0 from J; bases not matched to a gene: 4. This CDR3 has 14 amino acids.

The CDR3 DNA reads as TGTGCCAGTTCGCAGGGGGCGCGGGAGCAGTACTTC. As protein: CASSQGAREQYF. This chain joins TRBV2 and TRBJ2-7, with 8 bases lining up with TRBD1. Germline trimming cut 9 bases from V and 7 bases from J; bases unmatched to any gene: 8. In germline, CDR1 is SNHLY, CDR2 FYNNEI. The CDR3 has 12 amino acids. The complete variable domain, with remaining parts taken from reference TRBV2 and TRBJ2-7, reads EPEVTQTPSHQVTQMGQEVILRCVPISNHLYFYWYRQILGQKVEFLVSFYNNEISEKSEIFDDQFSVERPDGSNFTLKIRSTKLEDSAMYFCASSQGAREQYFGPGTRLTVT.

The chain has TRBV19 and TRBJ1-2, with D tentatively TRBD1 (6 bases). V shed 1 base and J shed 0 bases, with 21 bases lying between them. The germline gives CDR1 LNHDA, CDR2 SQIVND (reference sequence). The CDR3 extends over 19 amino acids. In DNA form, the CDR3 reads TGTGCCAGTAGTATAGGGATCACAGGGTGGCCCCCTTCTAACTATGGCTACACCTTC. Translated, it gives CASSIGITGWPPSNYGYTF.

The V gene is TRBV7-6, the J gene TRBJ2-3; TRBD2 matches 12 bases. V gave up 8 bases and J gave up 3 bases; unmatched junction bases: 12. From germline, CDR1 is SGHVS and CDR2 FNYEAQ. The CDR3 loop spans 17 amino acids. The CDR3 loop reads CASGQTSGSQKTDTQYF. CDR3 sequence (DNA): TGTGCCAGCGGCCAGACTAGCGGGAGCCAAAAAACAGATACGCAGTATTTT.

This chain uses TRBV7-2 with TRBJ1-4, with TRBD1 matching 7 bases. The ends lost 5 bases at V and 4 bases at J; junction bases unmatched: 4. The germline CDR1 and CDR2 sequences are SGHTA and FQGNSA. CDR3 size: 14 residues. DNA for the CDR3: TGTGCCAGCAGCCGTGGACAGGATAATGAAAAACTGTTTTTT. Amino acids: CASSRGQDNEKLFF.